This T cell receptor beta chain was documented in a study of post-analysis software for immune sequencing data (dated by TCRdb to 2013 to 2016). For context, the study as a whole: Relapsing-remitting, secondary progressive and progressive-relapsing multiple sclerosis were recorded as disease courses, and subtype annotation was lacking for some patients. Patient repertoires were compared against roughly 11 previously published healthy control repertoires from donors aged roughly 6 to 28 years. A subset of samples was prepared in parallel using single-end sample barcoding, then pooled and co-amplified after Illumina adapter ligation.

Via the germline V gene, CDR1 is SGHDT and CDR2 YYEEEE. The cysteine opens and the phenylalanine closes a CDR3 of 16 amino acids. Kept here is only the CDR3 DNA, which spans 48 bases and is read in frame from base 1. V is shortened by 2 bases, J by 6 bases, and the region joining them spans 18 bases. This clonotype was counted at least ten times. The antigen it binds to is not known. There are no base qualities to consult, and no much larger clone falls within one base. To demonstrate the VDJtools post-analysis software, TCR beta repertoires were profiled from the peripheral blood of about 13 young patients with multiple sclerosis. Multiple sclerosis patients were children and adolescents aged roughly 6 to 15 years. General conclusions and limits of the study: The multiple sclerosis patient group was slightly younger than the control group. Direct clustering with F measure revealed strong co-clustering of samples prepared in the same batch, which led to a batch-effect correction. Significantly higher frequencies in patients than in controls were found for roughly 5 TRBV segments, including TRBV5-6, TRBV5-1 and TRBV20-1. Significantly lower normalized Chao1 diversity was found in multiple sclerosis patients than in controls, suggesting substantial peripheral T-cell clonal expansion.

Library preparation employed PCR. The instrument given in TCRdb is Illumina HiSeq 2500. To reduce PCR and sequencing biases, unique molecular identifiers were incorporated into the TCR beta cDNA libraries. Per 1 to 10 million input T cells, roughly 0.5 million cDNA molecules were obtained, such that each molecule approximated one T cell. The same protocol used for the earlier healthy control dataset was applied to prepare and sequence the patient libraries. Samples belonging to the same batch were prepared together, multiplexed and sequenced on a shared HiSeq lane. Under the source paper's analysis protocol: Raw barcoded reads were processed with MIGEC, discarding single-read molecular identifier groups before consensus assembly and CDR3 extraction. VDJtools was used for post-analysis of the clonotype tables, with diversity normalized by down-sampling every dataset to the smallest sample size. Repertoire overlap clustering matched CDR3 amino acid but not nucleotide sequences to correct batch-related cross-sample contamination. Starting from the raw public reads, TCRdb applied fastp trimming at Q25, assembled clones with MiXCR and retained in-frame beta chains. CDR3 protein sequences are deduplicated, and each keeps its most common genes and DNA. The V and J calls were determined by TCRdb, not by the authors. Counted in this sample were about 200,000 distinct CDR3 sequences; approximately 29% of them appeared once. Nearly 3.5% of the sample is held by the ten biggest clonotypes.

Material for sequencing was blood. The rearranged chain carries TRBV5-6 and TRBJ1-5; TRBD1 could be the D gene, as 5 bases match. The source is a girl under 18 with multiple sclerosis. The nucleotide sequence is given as TGTGCCAGCAGCTTTAAGGGGAGCCGGGATACTCAGCCCCAGCATTTT. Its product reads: CASSFKGSRDTQPQHF.